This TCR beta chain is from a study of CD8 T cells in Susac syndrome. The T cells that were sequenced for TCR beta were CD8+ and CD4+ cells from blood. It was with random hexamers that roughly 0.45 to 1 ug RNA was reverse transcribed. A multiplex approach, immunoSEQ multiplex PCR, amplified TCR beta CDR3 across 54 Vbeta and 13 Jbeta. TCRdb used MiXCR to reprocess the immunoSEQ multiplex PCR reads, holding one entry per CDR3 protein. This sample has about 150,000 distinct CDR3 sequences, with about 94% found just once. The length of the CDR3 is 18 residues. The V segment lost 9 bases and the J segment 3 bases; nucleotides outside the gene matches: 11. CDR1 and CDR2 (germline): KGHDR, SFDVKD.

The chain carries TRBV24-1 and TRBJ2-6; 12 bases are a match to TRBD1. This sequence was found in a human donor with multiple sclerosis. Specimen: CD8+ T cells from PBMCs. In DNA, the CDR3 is TGTGCCACCGCCCCCCGGGACAGGGGGCCTGGTGGGGCCAACGTCCTGACTTTC. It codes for CATAPRDRGPGGANVLTF.